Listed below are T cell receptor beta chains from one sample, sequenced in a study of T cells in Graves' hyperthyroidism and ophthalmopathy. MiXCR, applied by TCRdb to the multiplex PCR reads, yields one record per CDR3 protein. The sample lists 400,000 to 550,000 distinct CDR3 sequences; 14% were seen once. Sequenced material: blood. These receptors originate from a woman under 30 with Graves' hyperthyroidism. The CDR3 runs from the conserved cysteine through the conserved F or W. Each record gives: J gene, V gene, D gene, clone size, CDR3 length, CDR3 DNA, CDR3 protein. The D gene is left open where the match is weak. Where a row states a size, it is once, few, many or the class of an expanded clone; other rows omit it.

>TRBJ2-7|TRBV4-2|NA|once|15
TGTGCCAGCAGCCAAGTAATGTACGGGGGTGGTGAGCAGTACTTC
CASSQVMYGGGEQYF
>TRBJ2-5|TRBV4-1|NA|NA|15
TGCGCCAGCAGCCAAGATCCTAGCGTTAGAGAGACCCAGTACTTC
CASSQDPSVRETQYF
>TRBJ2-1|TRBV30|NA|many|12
TGTGCCTGGAGTGTAAAGCGGGATGAGCAGTTCTTC
CAWSVKRDEQFF
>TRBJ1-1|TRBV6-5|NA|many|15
TGTGCCAGCAGTTACTCGCCTCAGCAGAACACTGAAGCTTTCTTT
CASSYSPQQNTEAFF
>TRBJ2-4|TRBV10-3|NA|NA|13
TGTGCCATCACGTGGCTAGCCAAAAACATTCAGTACTTC
CAITWLAKNIQYF
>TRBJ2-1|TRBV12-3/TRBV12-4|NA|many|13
TGTGCCAGCAGTTTTCCCCTGAACAATGAGCAGTTCTTC
CASSFPLNNEQFF
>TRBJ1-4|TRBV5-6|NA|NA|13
TGTGCCAGCAGCTTGGGACAAATTGAAAAACTGTTTTTT
CASSLGQIEKLFF
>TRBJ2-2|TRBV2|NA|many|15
TGTGCCAGCAGTGAGGCAGGGACGGCGACCGGGGAGCTGTTTTTT
CASSEAGTATGELFF
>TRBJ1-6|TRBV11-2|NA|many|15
TGTGCCAGCAGCTTAGTGTGGGTGGAAAATTCACCCCTCCACTTT
CASSLVWVENSPLHF
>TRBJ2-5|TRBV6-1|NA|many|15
TGTGCCAGCAGTCACTCCGGGAGCCGGGGGGAGACCCAGTACTTC
CASSHSGSRGETQYF
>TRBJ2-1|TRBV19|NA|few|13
TGTGCCAGTAGTATAGCGGAGGGCCTGGGGCAGTTCTTC
CASSIAEGLGQFF
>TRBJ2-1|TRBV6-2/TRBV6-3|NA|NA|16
TGTGCCAGTGTTATGGGGGGAGGAGTCTCCTACAATGAGCAGTTCTTC
CASVMGGGVSYNEQFF
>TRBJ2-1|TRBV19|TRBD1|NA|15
TGTGCCAGTACCGAACAGGGGGCCGTCTACAATGAGCAGTTCTTC
CASTEQGAVYNEQFF
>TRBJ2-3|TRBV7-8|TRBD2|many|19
TGTGCCAGCAGCTTACAACCGAGGGGCACTAGCGGGTTCACAGATACGCAGTATTTT
CASSLQPRGTSGFTDTQYF
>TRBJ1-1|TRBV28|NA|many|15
TGTGCCAGCAGTCCTGGGGGACTCAAGAACACTGAAGCTTTCTTT
CASSPGGLKNTEAFF
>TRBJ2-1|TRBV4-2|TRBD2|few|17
TGTGCCAGCAGCGTTGGACTAGCGGGAGCCACCTACAATGAGCAGTTCTTC
CASSVGLAGATYNEQFF
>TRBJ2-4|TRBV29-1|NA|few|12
TGCAGCGTTGGCGAGAACCCAAACATTCAGTACTTC
CSVGENPNIQYF
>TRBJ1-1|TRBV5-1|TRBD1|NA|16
TGCGCCAGCAGCCCCGACCAGGGGGATGTTTTCACTGAAGCTTTCTTT
CASSPDQGDVFTEAFF
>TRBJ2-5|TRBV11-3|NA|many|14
TGTGCCAGCAGCTTAGATGCCGGAGGTTGGGCCCAGTACTTC
CASSLDAGGWAQYF
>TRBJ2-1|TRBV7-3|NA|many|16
TGTGCCAGCAGCCCAAGGTCCGGAGTTTCATCGAATGAGCAGTTCTTC
CASSPRSGVSSNEQFF
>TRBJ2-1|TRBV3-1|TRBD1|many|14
TGTGCCAGCAGCCAGGCCCAGACAGGGCTTGAGCAGTTCTTC
CASSQAQTGLEQFF
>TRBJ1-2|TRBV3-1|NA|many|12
TGTGCCAGCAGCCAAGGGGTAAGCGGCTACACCTTC
CASSQGVSGYTF
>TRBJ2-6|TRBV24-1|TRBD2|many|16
TGTGCCACCAGTGACCGCGGGAGGACTGGGGCCAACGTCCTGACTTTC
CATSDRGRTGANVLTF
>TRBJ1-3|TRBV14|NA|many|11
TGTGCCAGCAGCATCGGAAACACCATATATTTT
CASSIGNTIYF
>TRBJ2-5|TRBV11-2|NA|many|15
TGTGCCAGCAGCTTAAGTACAGCTGACCGGGAGACCCAGTACTTC
CASSLSTADRETQYF
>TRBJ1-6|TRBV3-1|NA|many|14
TGTGCCAGCAGCCAAGTTGAGCGGTATTCACCCCTCCACTTT
CASSQVERYSPLHF
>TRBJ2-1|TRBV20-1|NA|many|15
TGCAGTGCTAGAGTACCTGGTAGCGTACTCGTGGGGCAGTTCTTC
CSARVPGSVLVGQFF
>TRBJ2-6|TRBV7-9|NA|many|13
TGTGCCAGCAGCCGCCCGGGGGCCAACGTCCTGACTTTC
CASSRPGANVLTF
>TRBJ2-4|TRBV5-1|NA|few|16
TGCGCCAGCTCTTGGGCCGGGGGGACAGGCAAAAACATTCAGTACTTC
CASSWAGGTGKNIQYF
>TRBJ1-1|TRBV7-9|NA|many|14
TGTGCCAGCAGCTTAACCATAATGAACACTGAAGCTTTCTTT
CASSLTIMNTEAFF